Below, 5 T cell receptor beta chains from the same sample are listed, as sequenced in a study of CD8+CD57+ T cells in acquired aplastic anemia. Researchers used genomic DNA as the template to profile TCR beta VDJ and CDR3. TCRdb analysed the reads with MiXCR anew, one entry per CDR3 protein. The sample has about 160,000 distinct CDR3 sequences, about two thirds seen once. Sequencing was done on patients that had shown CD8+CD57+ cell expansion by flow cytometry. The sequenced sample was sorted CD4+, CD8+, or CD8+CD57+ T cells (not recorded which) from PBMCs. The origin of the receptors is a human donor with aplastic anemia.

V usage is TRBV15 and J usage is TRBJ2-7; a possible D gene is TRBD2 (5 bases). Looked up from germline, CDR1 is LNHNV and CDR2 is YYDKDF (reference sequence). This CDR3 is 15 amino acids long. Trimming removed 0 bases at V and 3 bases at J, with 12 bases between. The CDR3 DNA reads as TGTGCCACCAGCAGAGATACCGCTAGCAGCTACGAGCAGTACTTC. Translated, it gives CATSRDTASSYEQYF. Combining the CDR3 with reference TRBV15 and TRBJ2-7 gives the whole variable domain DAMVIQNPRYQVTQFGKPVTLSCSQTLNHNVMYWYQQKSSQAPKLLFHYYDKDFNNEADTPDNFQSRRPNTSFCFLDIRSPGLGDTAMYLCATSRDTASSYEQYFGPGTRLTVT.

The chain uses TRBV5-1 and TRBJ1-1; 7 bases map to TRBD1. CDR1 and CDR2 from the germline V gene are SGHRS and YFSETQ. The V and J ends lost 3 bases and 1 base, in that order; junction bases with no gene match: 9. CDR3 length equals 16 residues. DNA of the CDR3: TGCGCCAGCAGCTGGGGCCACGGGACAGCGAACACTGAAGCTTTCTTT. Encoded protein: CASSWGHGTANTEAFF.

V usage is TRBV9 and J usage is TRBJ2-1; 12 bases match TRBD2. J was trimmed by 5 bases and V by 4 bases; bases with no gene match: 4. Germline V CDR1 and CDR2: SGDLS, YYNGEE. This CDR3 has 15 amino acids. The CDR3 protein is CASSKLAGGDNEQFF. CDR3 nucleotides: TGTGCCAGCAGCAAACTAGCGGGGGGAGACAATGAGCAGTTCTTC.

As for this clonotype: One end of the junction varies from germline; a read error may be responsible. V and J are TRBV7-9 and TRBJ2-7; no clear D gene. The CDR3 covers 11 residues. Germline V lookup: CDR1 SEHNR, CDR2 FQNEAQ (reference sequence). CDR3 region: CASSLNYEQCF. CDR3 sequence (DNA): TGTGCCAGCAGCCTCAACTACGAGCAGTGCTTC. The full variable domain, its missing parts supplied by reference TRBV7-9 and TRBJ2-7, is DTGVSQNPRHKITKRGQNVTFRCDPISEHNRLYWYRQTLGQGPEFLTYFQNEAQLEKSRLLSDRFSAERPKGSFSTLEIQRTEQGDSAMYLCASSLNYEQCFGPGTRLTVT.

As regards this clonotype: A read error may account for a junction end that differs from germline. CDR3 bases: TGTGCCAGCAGTTACTCGGGGACAGGGGGCGCAGATACGCAGTATTTT. It encodes CASSYSGTGGADTQYF. This rearrangement joins TRBV6-4 to TRBJ2-3; TRBD1 aligns across 12 bases. The germline gives CDR1 MRHNA, CDR2 SNTAGT. This CDR3 region has 16 residues.